This T cell receptor (beta chain) was retrieved from a study of cytomegalovirus exposure and HLA in healthy donors (dated by TCRdb to the late 2010s). Regarding the study in general: In an earlier analysis of several hundred of the donors, about 260 Gb of sequence data and 117 million unique TCR beta sequences from about 180 million T cells were reported. In an earlier analysis of several hundred of the donors, high-throughput TCR beta sequencing was used to judge whether each TCR beta V gene segment behaved as functional or pseudogenic. Besides the first cohort of about 730 subjects, a separate validation cohort made up of over a hundred different subjects was used. The study profiled the T cell repertoires of hundreds of subjects by immunosequencing and related them to cytomegalovirus serostatus. Several DR-DQ haplotypes were treated as single units for association and clustering because of strong linkage in the cohort. Alongside the repertoire data, information on donor age, sex, ethnicity and CMV serostatus was compiled. Roughly 290 gigabases of sequencing data and around 80 million unique TCR sequences made up an early release that covered under 750 HLA-typed donors. Both class I and class II loci were covered by HLA typing, at four-digit resolution. High-throughput TCR immunosequencing, statistical association of individual TCRs with disease status, and machine learning were combined to predict cytomegalovirus infection status. Of the 350 to 400 genotyped donors, around 81% fell in the genetic ancestry cluster associated with self-reported Caucasian donors. Every discovery cohort repertoire had been produced on one sequencing platform. The later analysis used no new phenotypic data to find candidate immune exposures, relying instead on TCR beta sequences and their occurrence across donors. The aim of the study was to test whether cataloging public T cell receptors could identify signatures of past pathogen exposure. In a later analysis, previously published TCR beta repertoires from about 670 donors were re-analyzed and high-resolution HLA genotyping was added so that TCR occurrence patterns could be studied. Typing coverage varied by locus: 629-630 donors for A, B, C, DRB1 and DQB1; approximately 500 for DQA1; more than 600 for DPA1; roughly 470 for DPB1. Among 300 to 500 genotyped donors of the cohort, an average of approximately 220,000 unique TCR beta nucleotide sequences was sequenced per donor, of which 15% to 20% were non-productive. A later genetic analysis used genome-wide SNP genotypes for about 65% of the roughly 700 donors, treating that subset as a discovery cohort.

General conclusions and limits of the study: The presence/absence analyses assumed that sequencing depth was roughly uniform across donors, and that assumption may not be true. For the cohort, immune exposure information was limited to CMV serostatus. Assigning TCR associations to individual alleles was difficult when HLA alleles, especially DR and DQ, strongly co-occurred. Because counts were too low, about 17 rarely observed V segments, including chromosome 9 orphons, were excluded from the earlier analysis of under 650 of the donors. In a later analysis, the rate of TCR association differed among HLA loci, with DRB1 alleles having the most associated TCRs and HLA-C alleles having the fewest. The classifier was reported to diagnose cytomegalovirus status with high specificity and sensitivity in both the original and validation cohorts. A later analysis reported that several top co-occurrence clusters appeared linked to parvovirus B19, influenza, CMV and Epstein-Barr virus. In a later genetic analysis, a missense DCLRE1C variant was associated with V-gene and J-gene trimming of TCR beta chains, and the association was replicated in an independent cohort. Linkage disequilibrium might explain the correlated functional status among segregating V segments, but an unknown experimental factor could not be ruled out. Most CMV-associated TCR beta chains appeared to be HLA-restricted in a later analysis, and the HLA associations seemed to be driven largely by CMV exposure. An earlier analysis of approximately 600 of the donors showed that most TCR beta V segments appeared in productive rearrangements either about 87% or about 30% of the time, which broadly matched IMGT annotations. The 87-base-pair reads could not distinguish some IMGT-functional V segments, including TRBV6-2 and TRBV6-3, so those segments were excluded. Most TCR sequences were observed very rarely across donors, whereas some public TCRs were present in many individuals. In the study, 150 to 200 TCR beta chains were listed as associated with cytomegalovirus. In this cohort, only TCR beta chains were sequenced, and detectable features were limited by the absence of alpha or paired-chain data. A later analysis associated about 16,000 TCR beta sequences with specific HLA alleles at a false discovery rate of 0.05. According to the authors, the approach could potentially be generalized to other disease states and immunological phenotypes. A few of the identified cytomegalovirus-associated TCR beta chains were confirmed in vitro to be specific for cytomegalovirus antigens. Because HLA typing was unavailable for some donors at each locus, only the typed subset was used in association tests. Compared with the roughly 720-donor mean, donors in an Asian-associated ancestry cluster had fewer N-insertions in productive TCRs, according to a later genetic analysis. A further reported finding was that TCR beta sequences accurately predicted the HLA-A and HLA-B alleles for most subjects in the first cohort. In a later analysis, HLA-associated TCR beta chains showed more clonal expansion and lower generation probabilities than non-associated chains that were equally common. A cluster of highly shared sequence variants was judged likely to be a technical artifact of the sequencing pipeline.

Between the V and J ends, shortened by 5 bases and 1 base respectively, the junction contains 8 bases. From its cysteine to its phenylalanine, the CDR3 spans 13 amino acids. The CDR3 DNA has 39 bases and is translated from base 1. CDR1 and CDR2 are read off the germline V gene as MNHNS and SASEGT. The cohort was made up of approximately 670 healthy bone marrow donors. All cohort members were sampled while nominally healthy, although unrecorded immune exposures were likely present. The donor tested CMV seropositive, placing the donor among the 250 to 300 seropositive members of the cohort. Each donor provided a peripheral blood sample, and peripheral blood mononuclear cells were used for TCR beta sequencing. Genomic DNA was extracted from the blood cell samples with the Qiagen DNeasy Blood Extraction Kit. The receptor library was made with the immunoSEQ multiplex PCR assay. The multiplex PCR relied on a mix of 60 forward primers for TCR Vbeta segments and 13 reverse primers for TCR Jbeta segments. The CDR3 region of rearranged TCR beta genes was amplified from genomic DNA with a multiplex PCR assay. Amplified TCR beta libraries were sequenced as 87-base-pair reads on the Illumina HiSeq System. The study's processing was this. Across the 670 or so repertoires, a later analysis counted 80 million or so unique TCR beta chains, roughly 11 million of which were shared by at least two donors. To remove PCR and sequencing errors, raw reads were error-corrected and collapsed into unique sequences using a nearest-neighbor algorithm that merged closely related sequences. V, D and J gene segments were assigned by aligning CDR3 sequences to IMGT reference sequences. For a sequence to be retained, a match of at least six nucleotides was required to both a V gene segment and a J gene segment. Rearrangements were classified as productive when the CDR3 lacked stop codons and remained in frame with V and J, and all other rearrangements were classified as non-productive. CDR3 was defined by IMGT convention, running from the second conserved V-encoded cysteine to the conserved J-encoded phenylalanine. The earlier analysis of about 590 of the donors excluded sequences that lacked an unambiguous match to a single V gene segment. An earlier analysis of roughly 590 of the donors called V segments functional above 56.7% productive rearrangements and segregating when the between-donor standard deviation exceeded 5%. To diagnose cytomegalovirus status from the catalog of TCR beta chain sequences, a statistical classification framework was built. In a later analysis, V and J genes were assigned by comparing TCR nucleotide sequences against IMGT/GENE-DB human TR gene sequences. Using the TCRdist pipeline, a later analysis assigned CDR3 sequences along with most-parsimonious VDJ recombination scenarios. In a later analysis, each TCR beta chain was defined by its CDR3 amino acid sequence together with its V-gene family, and reads without a unique V-gene family were excluded. A later analysis removed nearly 600 highly shared, low-generation-probability nucleotide sequences to deal with suspected cross-contamination and a sequencing artifact. For each public chain, a later analysis derived a clonal expansion index from normalized ranks of inferred template counts within each repertoire. In a later analysis, generation probabilities were computed using a VDJ recombination model fitted to out-of-frame rearrangements, and the results were checked against IGoR. In a later analysis, TCR-TCR, TCR-HLA and TCR-CMV co-occurrence was scored with hypergeometric tests, and a repertoire-size bias correction was applied to TCR pairs. A later analysis estimated false discovery rates by permuting HLA or CMV assignments 20 times. In a later analysis, co-occurring TCRs were grouped using DBSCAN, and TCRdist sequence similarity was added for clustering within HLA-allele-positive subsets. Repertoires with fewer than 30,000 or more than 120,000 public chains were left out of co-occurrence clustering, as were a few repertoires with anomalous nucleotide sharing. This immuneACCESS table, as held by TCRdb, lists in-frame sequences with V and J called but not all clones. Of the missing ones, under half trace to an unresolved V gene in checked studies; the others have no known cause. Clone size and the V and J calls come from that table; the DNA yielded D and trimming. The sample table shows under 150,000 clones, and 70% to 80% are seen once. The ten largest make up about 6.8% of the sample.

About this clone: Its recognized antigen is unknown. No much larger clonotype is one base removed from it; base qualities were not supplied.

The sequencing sample was made of PBMCs. The chain uses TRBV6-1 and TRBJ2-5; a confident D gene designation cannot be given. The origin of this receptor is a woman between 40 and 50 years old in good health and CMV-seropositive. The nucleotide sequence is TGTGCCAGCAGTTCACAGCTCCAAGAGACCCAGTACTTC. Translated, this gives CASSSQLQETQYF.